Listed below are T cell receptor beta chains from one sample, sequenced in a study of radiation and T cells in renal cell carcinoma. Measured with immunoSEQ multiplex PCR; TCRdb has only the in-frame clones, and not every one. The table includes roughly 150,000 clones, roughly 90% detected once. This specimen was blood, taken from a patient whose treatment included radiotherapy and nephrectomy. All receptors come from a woman aged 45-60 years with renal cell carcinoma. CDR3s include the opening cysteine and the closing phenylalanine or tryptophan. Each record gives: clone size, V gene, J gene, D gene, CDR3 DNA, CDR3 protein. A D gene is named only where the DNA matches it firmly. Some rows have no size entry. The others give once, few or many, or a class for an expanded clone.

clone_size: few
v_call: TRBV7-6
j_call: TRBJ2-1
d_call: -
cdr3_nt: TGTGCCAGCAGCACACCGTACCGCCGGGTCAATGAGCAGTTCTTC
cdr3_aa: CASSTPYRRVNEQFF

clone_size: -
v_call: TRBV5-1
j_call: TRBJ2-2
d_call: TRBD2
cdr3_nt: TGCGCCAGCAGCCGAGGCGGGGGGTTGGACACCGGGGAGCTGTTTTTT
cdr3_aa: CASSRGGGLDTGELFF

clone_size: -
v_call: TRBV5-1
j_call: TRBJ1-4
d_call: TRBD1
cdr3_nt: TGCGCCAGCAGCTTGGGGAGGGGGCGCGTAGATACAACTAATGAAAAACTGTTTTTT
cdr3_aa: CASSLGRGRVDTTNEKLFF

clone_size: -
v_call: TRBV9
j_call: TRBJ2-7
d_call: -
cdr3_nt: TGTGCCAGCAGCCCCCGTGGTGAGAGGGCGTCCTACGAGCAGTACTTC
cdr3_aa: CASSPRGERASYEQYF

clone_size: -
v_call: TRBV7-9
j_call: TRBJ2-7
d_call: -
cdr3_nt: TGTGCCAGCAGCTCCTCGTCCGTATCCTGGGGGGAGCAGTACTTC
cdr3_aa: CASSSSSVSWGEQYF

clone_size: -
v_call: TRBV4-2
j_call: TRBJ2-5
d_call: -
cdr3_nt: TGTGCCAGCAGCCAAGACCGACTGGAGGAGACCCAGTACTTC
cdr3_aa: CASSQDRLEETQYF

clone_size: -
v_call: TRBV6-5
j_call: TRBJ1-2
d_call: TRBD1
cdr3_nt: TGTGCCAGCAGCCAAACACAGGGGATCGTTTGGGGCTACACCTTC
cdr3_aa: CASSQTQGIVWGYTF

clone_size: -
v_call: TRBV18
j_call: TRBJ2-7
d_call: TRBD1
cdr3_nt: TGTGCCAGCTCACCATATGGGACAGGGATCTACGAGCAGTACTTC
cdr3_aa: CASSPYGTGIYEQYF

clone_size: -
v_call: TRBV27
j_call: TRBJ1-2
d_call: -
cdr3_nt: TGTGCCACCTTCTCCCCACAACGACTCCGGTATGGCTACACCTTC
cdr3_aa: CATFSPQRLRYGYTF

clone_size: -
v_call: TRBV12-2
j_call: TRBJ1-5
d_call: -
cdr3_nt: TGTGCAAGTCGTTTTCTCCCGACCGGGGAGAAGAGCAATCAGCCCCAGCATTTT
cdr3_aa: CASRFLPTGEKSNQPQHF

clone_size: -
v_call: TRBV6-5
j_call: TRBJ1-4
d_call: -
cdr3_nt: TGTGCCAGCAGGAGGGGTTTCGGAACTAATGAAAAACTGTTTTTT
cdr3_aa: CASRRGFGTNEKLFF

clone_size: once
v_call: TRBV6-5
j_call: TRBJ2-3
d_call: -
cdr3_nt: TGTGCCAGCAGTGAGACAGCTGGCACAGATACGCAGTATTTT
cdr3_aa: CASSETAGTDTQYF

clone_size: -
v_call: TRBV18
j_call: TRBJ1-4
d_call: -
cdr3_nt: TGTGCCAGCTCACGAGGGGCTGGTAATGAAAAACTGTTTTTT
cdr3_aa: CASSRGAGNEKLFF

clone_size: -
v_call: TRBV9
j_call: TRBJ1-1
d_call: -
cdr3_nt: TGTGCCAGCAGCGTAGCTCCGGGGGTTCCGAACACTGAAGCTTTCTTT
cdr3_aa: CASSVAPGVPNTEAFF

clone_size: once
v_call: TRBV12-5
j_call: TRBJ1-1
d_call: -
cdr3_nt: TGTGCTAGTGGTTTGGTCCTTATTCCCGGGCCACCGAACACTGAAGCTTTCTTT
cdr3_aa: CASGLVLIPGPPNTEAFF

clone_size: -
v_call: TRBV5-6
j_call: TRBJ1-2
d_call: TRBD1
cdr3_nt: TGTGCCAGCAGCATTGTGGACAGGCACTATGGCTACACCTTC
cdr3_aa: CASSIVDRHYGYTF

clone_size: once
v_call: TRBV10-2
j_call: TRBJ1-5
d_call: -
cdr3_nt: TGCGCCAGCAGTAACACTGGCAATCAGCCCCAGCATTTT
cdr3_aa: CASSNTGNQPQHF

clone_size: -
v_call: TRBV5-8
j_call: TRBJ1-1
d_call: TRBD1
cdr3_nt: TGTGCCAGCAGCTTGCCAGGGGGAACTGAAGCTTTCTTT
cdr3_aa: CASSLPGGTEAFF

clone_size: -
v_call: TRBV4-1
j_call: TRBJ2-1
d_call: TRBD1
cdr3_nt: TGCGCCAGCAGCCAAGCCCCCGGGACAGCGGATTACAATGAGCAGTTCTTC
cdr3_aa: CASSQAPGTADYNEQFF

clone_size: -
v_call: TRBV6-6
j_call: TRBJ2-5
d_call: -
cdr3_nt: TGTGCCAGCAGTCCTTGGCTACAGGAGACCCAGTACTTC
cdr3_aa: CASSPWLQETQYF

clone_size: once
v_call: TRBV9
j_call: TRBJ2-3
d_call: TRBD2
cdr3_nt: TGTGCCAGCAGCGTTAGCGGGGGGGCCTCAGATACGCAGTATTTT
cdr3_aa: CASSVSGGASDTQYF

clone_size: -
v_call: TRBV5-5
j_call: TRBJ1-1
d_call: -
cdr3_nt: TGTGCCAGCAGCCTGACAGGTTTGGTAAACACTGAAGCTTTCTTT
cdr3_aa: CASSLTGLVNTEAFF

clone_size: -
v_call: TRBV19
j_call: TRBJ2-7
d_call: -
cdr3_nt: TGTGCCACACACACAAAACACCGGGACCGAGGTTGCGAGCAGTACTTC
cdr3_aa: CATHTKHRDRGCEQYF

clone_size: -
v_call: TRBV5-8
j_call: TRBJ2-5
d_call: -
cdr3_nt: TGTGCCAGCAGTCTAGGTACAGTGGAGACCCAGTACTTC
cdr3_aa: CASSLGTVETQYF

clone_size: -
v_call: TRBV14
j_call: TRBJ2-7
d_call: TRBD2
cdr3_nt: TGTGCCAGCAGTCAAGCGGGGGGTGTTTACGAGCAGTACTTC
cdr3_aa: CASSQAGGVYEQYF

clone_size: -
v_call: TRBV4-3
j_call: TRBJ2-3
d_call: TRBD2
cdr3_nt: TGCGCCAGCAGCCAAGCCGGACTAGATGCCGATACGCAGTATTTT
cdr3_aa: CASSQAGLDADTQYF

clone_size: -
v_call: TRBV5-1
j_call: TRBJ2-5
d_call: -
cdr3_nt: TGCGCCAGCAGCTTTGGGGAAACCCGGGAGACCCAGTACTTC
cdr3_aa: CASSFGETRETQYF

clone_size: few
v_call: TRBV7-9
j_call: TRBJ1-6
d_call: -
cdr3_nt: TGTGCCAGCAGCTTAGCTGATTCACCCCTCCACTTT
cdr3_aa: CASSLADSPLHF

clone_size: -
v_call: TRBV4-2
j_call: TRBJ1-3
d_call: TRBD1
cdr3_nt: TGTGCCAGCAGCCAAGATGACCGGGACAGGGGGCCTGGAAACACCATATATTTT
cdr3_aa: CASSQDDRDRGPGNTIYF

clone_size: -
v_call: TRBV6-1
j_call: TRBJ1-2
d_call: -
cdr3_nt: TGTGCCAGCAGTGATGGGGGTGGCTACACCTTC
cdr3_aa: CASSDGGGYTF

clone_size: -
v_call: TRBV11-3
j_call: TRBJ1-6
d_call: -
cdr3_nt: TGTGCCAGCAGCTTAGAGGCAGTCAATTCACCCCTCCACTTT
cdr3_aa: CASSLEAVNSPLHF

clone_size: -
v_call: TRBV4-1
j_call: TRBJ1-1
d_call: -
cdr3_nt: TGCGCCAGCAGCCAGGGGACCGCGGGCACTGAAGCTTTCTTT
cdr3_aa: CASSQGTAGTEAFF

clone_size: -
v_call: TRBV18
j_call: TRBJ1-2
d_call: TRBD1
cdr3_nt: TGTGCCAGCTCACCGGGGAAGGGGGCATATGGCTACACCTTC
cdr3_aa: CASSPGKGAYGYTF

clone_size: -
v_call: TRBV9
j_call: TRBJ2-1
d_call: -
cdr3_nt: TGTGCCAGCAGCTCCGGGACGGGGGACCATGAGCAGTTCTTC
cdr3_aa: CASSSGTGDHEQFF

clone_size: -
v_call: TRBV19
j_call: TRBJ2-7
d_call: TRBD1
cdr3_nt: TGTGCCAGTAGTGTCCGGGACAGGGTTCACGAGCAGTACTTC
cdr3_aa: CASSVRDRVHEQYF

clone_size: -
v_call: TRBV19
j_call: TRBJ1-5
d_call: TRBD1
cdr3_nt: TGTGCCAGTAGTATCGACAGGGAGGGCAATCAGCCCCAGCATTTT
cdr3_aa: CASSIDREGNQPQHF

clone_size: once
v_call: TRBV6-6
j_call: TRBJ2-7
d_call: TRBD1
cdr3_nt: TGTGCCAGCAGTTACCGACAGGGTGGAGGTTTGAACGAGCAGTACTTC
cdr3_aa: CASSYRQGGGLNEQYF

clone_size: -
v_call: TRBV15
j_call: TRBJ1-1
d_call: -
cdr3_nt: TGTGCCACCAGCAGAGATGGGCGAAAGAACACTGAAGCTTTCTTT
cdr3_aa: CATSRDGRKNTEAFF

clone_size: -
v_call: TRBV6-5
j_call: TRBJ1-4
d_call: -
cdr3_nt: TGTGCCAGCAGTCCCAGGATACGTGAAAAACTGTTTTTT
cdr3_aa: CASSPRIREKLFF

clone_size: once
v_call: TRBV6-1
j_call: TRBJ1-5
d_call: -
cdr3_nt: TGTGCCAGCAGTGAGTTCGGACAGATTGGTCAGCCCCAGCATTTT
cdr3_aa: CASSEFGQIGQPQHF

clone_size: once
v_call: TRBV7-6
j_call: TRBJ1-2
d_call: -
cdr3_nt: TGTGCCAGCAGCCAGGGCTGGGGAGCTAACTATGGCTACACCTTC
cdr3_aa: CASSQGWGANYGYTF

clone_size: -
v_call: TRBV14
j_call: TRBJ1-3
d_call: -
cdr3_nt: TGTGCCAGCAGCCAAGATCTCCCGAGCTCTGGAAACACCATATATTTT
cdr3_aa: CASSQDLPSSGNTIYF

clone_size: few
v_call: TRBV23-1
j_call: TRBJ1-1
d_call: -
cdr3_nt: TGCGCCGAGACACCCGACACTGAAGCTTTCTTT
cdr3_aa: CAETPDTEAFF

clone_size: -
v_call: TRBV10-1
j_call: TRBJ2-7
d_call: -
cdr3_nt: TGCGCCACCAACAGTCCCTACCTATCTCCCCTTCATGACGAGCAGTACTTC
cdr3_aa: CATNSPYLSPLHDEQYF

clone_size: -
v_call: TRBV6-5
j_call: TRBJ1-6
d_call: TRBD1
cdr3_nt: TGTGCCAGCGGTTACAGGGGATACTCGATTAATTCACCCCTCCACTTT
cdr3_aa: CASGYRGYSINSPLHF

clone_size: -
v_call: TRBV7-3
j_call: TRBJ1-1
d_call: -
cdr3_nt: TGTGCCAGCACCTTAGGGAACACTGAAGCTTTCTTT
cdr3_aa: CASTLGNTEAFF

clone_size: -
v_call: TRBV6-1
j_call: TRBJ1-2
d_call: TRBD1
cdr3_nt: TGTGCCAGCAAACGACAGGGGGCCGATTTGAGCTACACCTTC
cdr3_aa: CASKRQGADLSYTF

clone_size: -
v_call: TRBV5-1
j_call: TRBJ1-4
d_call: TRBD1
cdr3_nt: TGCGCCAGCAGCCTGGCCGACAGGGGGGATGAAAAACTGTTTTTT
cdr3_aa: CASSLADRGDEKLFF

clone_size: -
v_call: TRBV7-9
j_call: TRBJ2-1
d_call: -
cdr3_nt: TGTGCCAGCAGCTTAGCTCAGGGGCGACCCTACAATGAGCAGTTCTTC
cdr3_aa: CASSLAQGRPYNEQFF

clone_size: -
v_call: TRBV2
j_call: TRBJ2-5
d_call: -
cdr3_nt: TGTGCCAGCAGTGTGGGACCCGAAGAGACCCAGTACTTC
cdr3_aa: CASSVGPEETQYF

clone_size: -
v_call: TRBV7-9
j_call: TRBJ1-5
d_call: -
cdr3_nt: TGTGCCAGCAGCTTAGTTATCGGCAAACGGCCAAGCAATCAGCCCCAGCATTTT
cdr3_aa: CASSLVIGKRPSNQPQHF

clone_size: -
v_call: TRBV11-2
j_call: TRBJ2-3
d_call: TRBD2
cdr3_nt: TGTGCCAGCAGCTTAGGAAACGGGGGGGGCCTAGGAGATACGCAGTATTTT
cdr3_aa: CASSLGNGGGLGDTQYF

clone_size: once
v_call: TRBV28
j_call: TRBJ2-3
d_call: -
cdr3_nt: TGTGCCAGCAGCCACAACCTCCTGGAGGAGTACACAGATACGCAGTATTTT
cdr3_aa: CASSHNLLEEYTDTQYF

clone_size: -
v_call: TRBV19
j_call: TRBJ1-4
d_call: -
cdr3_nt: TGTGCCAGTAGTCCGCGTCCTAAGGGTACTAATGAAAAACTGTTTTTT
cdr3_aa: CASSPRPKGTNEKLFF

clone_size: -
v_call: TRBV7-2
j_call: TRBJ2-1
d_call: -
cdr3_nt: TGTGCCAGCAGCTTAGGAGCGCCGAGCTCCTACAATGAGCAGTTCTTC
cdr3_aa: CASSLGAPSSYNEQFF

clone_size: -
v_call: TRBV4-2
j_call: TRBJ1-6
d_call: -
cdr3_nt: TGTGCCAGCAGCCAACAGGGTGAGGGTAATTCACCCCTCCACTTT
cdr3_aa: CASSQQGEGNSPLHF

clone_size: -
v_call: TRBV30
j_call: TRBJ2-2
d_call: -
cdr3_nt: TGTGCCTGGAGTCCCTTTGGTTTTGGGACACCGAACACCGGGGAGCTGTTTTTT
cdr3_aa: CAWSPFGFGTPNTGELFF

clone_size: -
v_call: TRBV9
j_call: TRBJ2-3
d_call: TRBD2
cdr3_nt: TGTGCCAGCAGCGGGTTGGAGCGGGGGGGAAATACGCAGTATTTT
cdr3_aa: CASSGLERGGNTQYF

clone_size: -
v_call: TRBV19
j_call: TRBJ1-1
d_call: -
cdr3_nt: TGTGCCAGTAGTTGGGACACCTCGAACACTGAAGCTTTCTTT
cdr3_aa: CASSWDTSNTEAFF